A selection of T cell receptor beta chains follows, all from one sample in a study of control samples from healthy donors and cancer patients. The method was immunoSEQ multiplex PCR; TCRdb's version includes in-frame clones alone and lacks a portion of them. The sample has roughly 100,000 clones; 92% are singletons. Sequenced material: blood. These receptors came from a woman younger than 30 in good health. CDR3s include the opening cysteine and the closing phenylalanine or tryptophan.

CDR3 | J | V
CASSLYPGGNYGYTF | TRBJ1-2 | TRBV7-8
CATSRDYRQGGQPQHF | TRBJ1-5 | TRBV15
CAISESIVGTGGFSGNTIYF | TRBJ1-3 | TRBV10-3
CASSSLIIGADHEAFF | TRBJ1-1 | TRBV27
CASSHGGGQPQHF | TRBJ1-5 | TRBV25-1
CATSRVSGELFF | TRBJ2-2 | TRBV24-1
CATSRVPTSLDLVGLNEKLFF | TRBJ1-4 | TRBV15
CASSIEIRGTNEKLFF | TRBJ1-4 | TRBV19
CASSPGTQGNTIYF | TRBJ1-3 | TRBV7-8
CAISQANTGELFF | TRBJ2-2 | TRBV10-3
CASSLFAEAFF | TRBJ1-1 | TRBV12-3/TRBV12-4
CATLLPGTDTGELFF | TRBJ2-2 | TRBV6-5
CASSLGFSTDTEAFF | TRBJ1-1 | TRBV5-8
CASSLVGAGTEAFF | TRBJ1-1 | TRBV7-9
CASRGGLTDTQYF | TRBJ2-3 | TRBV6-4
CASSELVSIPDFSYNEQFF | TRBJ2-1 | TRBV10-1
CASSASQGNNYGYTF | TRBJ1-2 | TRBV9
CSVAGGQGLIYEQYF | TRBJ2-7 | TRBV29-1
CASSEDGVKGYTF | TRBJ1-2 | TRBV6-1
CASSQLAGSSYEQYF | TRBJ2-7 | TRBV2
CSGVRTEAFF | TRBJ1-1 | TRBV30
CASSPKEWDEQFF | TRBJ2-1 | TRBV18
CASSLMPTDTQYF | TRBJ2-3 | TRBV7-2
CASSLGAEAFF | TRBJ1-1 | TRBV12-3/TRBV12-4
CAISAVRGDSNQPQHF | TRBJ1-5 | TRBV10-3
CASSLAGDTEAFF | TRBJ1-1 | TRBV7-9
CSSTGTATNEKLFF | TRBJ1-4 | TRBV28
CASSLAGGLYSPLHF | TRBJ1-6 | TRBV7-9
CASSSEGITQFF | TRBJ2-1 | TRBV5-1
CASSRGSGTGASYEQYF | TRBJ2-7 | TRBV18
CASSLSRRDGYTF | TRBJ1-2 | TRBV11-3
CASSLTDTGSLNEKLFF | TRBJ1-4 | TRBV7-9
CASAGSVLETQYF | TRBJ2-5 | TRBV7-3
CASRPPGQMNTEAFF | TRBJ1-1 | TRBV6-5
CASKIADYTDTQYF | TRBJ2-3 | TRBV27
CASSPYMNTEAFF | TRBJ1-1 | TRBV27
CSAPTDDYGYTF | TRBJ1-2 | TRBV29-1
CASSGRYTGELFF | TRBJ2-2 | TRBV2
CASTTGVSESSGANVLTF | TRBJ2-6 | TRBV5-4
CASSLSLGDTQYF | TRBJ2-3 | TRBV7-2
CASSPGTPSYEQYF | TRBJ2-7 | TRBV11-2
CASSPVGVREQYF | TRBJ2-7 | TRBV5-5
CASSYGLAGVISYNEQFF | TRBJ2-1 | TRBV7-2
CASSLFQETQYF | TRBJ2-5 | TRBV7-9
CSLSLRAYNEQFF | TRBJ2-1 | TRBV29-1
CASSLPRTSGRAVTGELFF | TRBJ2-2 | TRBV7-6
CASSHIPQGPGELFF | TRBJ2-2 | TRBV6-5
CASSDDSILAGDTQYF | TRBJ2-3 | TRBV10-2
CASSPGTGRNGKAGELFF | TRBJ2-2 | TRBV11-3
CASTIAGYNEQFF | TRBJ2-1 | TRBV4-2
CASRQIPYYEQYF | TRBJ2-7 | TRBV2
CASSRGETQYF | TRBJ2-5 | TRBV6-6
CASSSPFTEAFF | TRBJ1-1 | TRBV5-8
CASRPQGSRYIF | TRBJ1-2 | TRBV28
CASRIRSASTGELFF | TRBJ2-2 | TRBV2